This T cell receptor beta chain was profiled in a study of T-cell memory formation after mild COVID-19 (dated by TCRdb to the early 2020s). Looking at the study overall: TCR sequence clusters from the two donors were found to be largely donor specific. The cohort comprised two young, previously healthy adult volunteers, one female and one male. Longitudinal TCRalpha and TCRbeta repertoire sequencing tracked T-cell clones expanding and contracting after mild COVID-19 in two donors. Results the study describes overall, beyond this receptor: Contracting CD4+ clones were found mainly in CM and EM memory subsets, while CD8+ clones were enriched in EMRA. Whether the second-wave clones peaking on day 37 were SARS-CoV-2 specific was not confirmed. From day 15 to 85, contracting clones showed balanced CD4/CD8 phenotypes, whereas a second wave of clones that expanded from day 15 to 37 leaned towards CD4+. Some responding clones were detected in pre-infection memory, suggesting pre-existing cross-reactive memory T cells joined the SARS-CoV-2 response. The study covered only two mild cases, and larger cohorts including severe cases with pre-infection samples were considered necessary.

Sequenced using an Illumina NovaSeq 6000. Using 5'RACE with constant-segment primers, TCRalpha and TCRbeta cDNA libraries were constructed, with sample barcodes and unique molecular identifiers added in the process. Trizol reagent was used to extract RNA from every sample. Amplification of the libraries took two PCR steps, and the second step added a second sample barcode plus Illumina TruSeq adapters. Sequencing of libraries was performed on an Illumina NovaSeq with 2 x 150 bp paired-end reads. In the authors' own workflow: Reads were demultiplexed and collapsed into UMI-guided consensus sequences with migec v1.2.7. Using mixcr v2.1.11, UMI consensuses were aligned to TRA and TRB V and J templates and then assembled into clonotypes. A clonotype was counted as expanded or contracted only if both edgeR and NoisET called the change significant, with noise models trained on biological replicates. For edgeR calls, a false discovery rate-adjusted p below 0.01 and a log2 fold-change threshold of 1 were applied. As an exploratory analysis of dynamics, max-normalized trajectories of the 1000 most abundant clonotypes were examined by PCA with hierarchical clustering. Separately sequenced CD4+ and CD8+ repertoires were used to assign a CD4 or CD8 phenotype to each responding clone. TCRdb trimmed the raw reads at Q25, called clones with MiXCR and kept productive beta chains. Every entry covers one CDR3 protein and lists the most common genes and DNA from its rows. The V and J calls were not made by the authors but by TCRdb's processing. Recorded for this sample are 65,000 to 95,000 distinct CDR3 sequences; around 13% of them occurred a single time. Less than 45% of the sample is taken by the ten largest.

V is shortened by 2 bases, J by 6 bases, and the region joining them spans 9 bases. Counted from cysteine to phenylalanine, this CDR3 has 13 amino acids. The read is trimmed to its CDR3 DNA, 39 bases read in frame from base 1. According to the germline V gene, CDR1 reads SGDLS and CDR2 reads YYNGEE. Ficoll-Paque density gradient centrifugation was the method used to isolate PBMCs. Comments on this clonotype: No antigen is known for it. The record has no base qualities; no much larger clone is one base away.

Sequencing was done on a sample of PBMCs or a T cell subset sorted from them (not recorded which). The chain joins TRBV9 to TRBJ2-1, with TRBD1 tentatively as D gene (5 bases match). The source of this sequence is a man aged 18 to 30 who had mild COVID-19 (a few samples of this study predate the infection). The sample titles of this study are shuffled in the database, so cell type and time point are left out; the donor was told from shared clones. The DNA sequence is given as TGTGCCAGCAGCGTTAGGGGTTCCAATGAGCAGTTCTTC. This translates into CASSVRGSNEQFF.